These 15 T cell receptor beta chains originate from one sample sequenced in a study of cytomegalovirus exposure and HLA in healthy donors. The PCR contained 60 Vbeta and 13 Jbeta primers. Sequenced by immunoSEQ multiplex PCR; TCRdb stores in-frame clones only, minus some. This table holds 150,000 to 200,000 clones, 76% found once. Material: PBMCs. Source of these receptors: a male donor in good health and CMV-seronegative.

This clone was seen a handful of times. The V call is TRBV5-1, the J call TRBJ2-5; maybe TRBD1 (5 bases). Trimming removed 4 bases from V and 4 bases from J, with 17 bases in between. The germline V gene has CDR1 SGHRS and CDR2 YFSETQ. The CDR3 extends over 15 amino acids. CDR3 coding DNA: TGCGCCAGCAGCCGCATACCGGTAACAGGAGAGACCCAGTACTTC. Its translation: CASSRIPVTGETQYF.

The gene calls are TRBV28 and TRBJ2-7, with TRBD2 identical over 7 bases. The CDR3 loop spans 15 amino acids. CDR1 is MDHEN, CDR2 SYDVKM, per germline. V shed 4 bases and J 6 bases; nucleotides not matched to a gene: 12. CDR3 in amino acids: CASSSATASGAEQYF. Written as DNA, the CDR3 is TGTGCCAGCAGTTCCGCGACAGCAAGCGGGGCCGAGCAGTACTTC.

The chain uses TRBV2 and TRBJ2-1; 10 bases fit TRBD2. J lost 8 bases, V lost 0 bases, and 7 bases had no gene match. CDR3 length equals 16 residues. In germline, CDR1 is SNHLY, CDR2 FYNNEI. The CDR3 nucleotides are TGTGCCAGCAGTGAAGCCAGCGGGGGGGTGGACGATGAGCAGTTCTTC. Its translation is CASSEASGGVDDEQFF.

The CDR3 here is CAISDPGGTYNEQFF. CDR3 in DNA: TGTGCCATCAGTGATCCAGGGGGGACCTACAATGAGCAGTTCTTC. The chain joins TRBV10-3 to TRBJ2-1; D may be TRBD1 (7 bases). Germline V lookup: CDR1 ENHRY, CDR2 SYGVKD. V was trimmed by 3 bases and J by 2 bases, leaving 11 bases between them. This CDR3 comprises 15 residues.

CDR3 protein: CASSKPEAGYGYTF. The CDR3 nucleotides are TGTGCCAGTAGTAAGCCAGAGGCTGGGTATGGCTACACCTTC. The chain is built from TRBV19 and TRBJ1-2; no clear D gene. The CDR3 runs 14 residues. Germline assignment: CDR1 LNHDA and CDR2 SQIVND (reference sequence). V lost 4 bases and J 5 bases, leaving 14 bases between the germline ends.

The V and J genes are TRBV19 and TRBJ2-4; 8 nucleotides match TRBD1. CDR1 is LNHDA and CDR2 is SQIVND in the germline V gene (reference sequence). The CDR3 has 16 residues. V lost 5 bases to trimming and J lost 7 bases; unmatched junction nucleotides: 13. The CDR3 here is CASSPGRTGSVNIQYF. The CDR3, as DNA: TGTGCCAGTAGTCCGGGGCGGACAGGGTCCGTGAACATTCAGTACTTC.

The chain links TRBV7-9 to TRBJ2-7, with TRBD2 identical over 8 bases. Trimming removed 5 bases from V and 3 bases from J; junction bases left unmatched: 9. Germline CDR1 reads SEHNR; CDR2 reads FQNEAQ (reference sequence). This CDR3 is 15 amino acids long. CDR3 sequence (DNA): TGTGCCAGCAGCCAACCCCTAGCGGGCATCTACGAGCAGTACTTC. Its protein product is CASSQPLAGIYEQYF.

The chain carries TRBV5-5 and TRBJ1-5; D is uncertain. Germline assignment: CDR1 SGHKS and CDR2 YYEKEE (reference sequence). This CDR3 region has 15 residues. The ends were cut back, 0 bases at V and 0 bases at J, with 7 bases in the middle. CDR3 nucleotides: TGTGCCAGCAGCTTGGCCGGGAATAGCAATCAGCCCCAGCATTTT. It yields the protein CASSLAGNSNQPQHF.

This chain links TRBV30 with TRBJ2-1; the match to TRBD2 covers 10 bases. CDR1 is GTSNPN and CDR2 is SVGIG in the germline V gene (reference sequence). This CDR3 contains 14 residues. V shed 5 bases and J 1 base; nucleotides not matched to a gene: 2. The CDR3 bases are TGTGCCTGGTCAGCGGGAGGGTCCTACAATGAGCAGTTCTTC. This codes for CAWSAGGSYNEQFF.

The chain links TRBV14 to TRBJ1-2; 9 bases align to TRBD1. Germline V gene data show CDR1 as SGHDN and CDR2 as FVKESK. V shed 3 bases, J shed 5 bases, and the junction held 1 base outside the gene matches. The CDR3 loop spans 13 amino acids. Here the CDR3 DNA reads TGTGCCAGCAGCCAGGGGACAGGGTATGGCTACACCTTC. This gives the protein CASSQGTGYGYTF. The variable domain in full, completed from reference TRBV14 and TRBJ1-2, reads EAGVTQFPSHSVIEKGQTVTLRCDPISGHDNLYWYRRVMGKEIKFLLHFVKESKQDESGMPNNRFLAERTGGTYSTLKVQPAELEDSGVYFCASSQGTGYGYTFGSGTRLTVV.

The J gene is TRBJ2-1, the V gene TRBV7-9; TRBD2 matches at 7 bases. The germline CDR1 and CDR2 sequences are SEHNR and FQNEAQ (reference sequence). The CDR3 is made up of 15 amino acids. The V segment lost 5 bases and the J segment 8 bases; nucleotides outside the gene matches: 12. The CDR3 DNA sequence: TGTGCCAGCAGCCCCTGGGTAGCGGGCGGTGATGAGCAGTTCTTC. Translated, it gives CASSPWVAGGDEQFF.

The chain links TRBV18 to TRBJ1-1; no clear D gene. The CDR3 runs to 13 residues. Trimming shortened V by 8 bases and J by 1 base, and 11 bases separated the two germline ends. Germline CDR1 is KGHSH and CDR2 is LQKENI. This chain's CDR3 is CASQGGENTEAFF. The DNA for the CDR3 is TGTGCCAGCCAAGGCGGAGAGAACACTGAAGCTTTCTTT. Supplemented by reference TRBV18 and TRBJ1-1, the full variable domain reads NAGVMQNPRHLVRRRGQEARLRCSPMKGHSHVYWYRQLPEEGLKFMVYLQKENIIDESGMPKERFSAEFPKEGPSILRIQQVVRGDSAAYFCASQGGENTEAFFGQGTRLTVV.

V and J are TRBV5-6 and TRBJ2-5; no clear D gene. The CDR3 has 13 residues. V shed 0 bases and J shed 5 bases, with 8 bases lying between them. The V gene's germline CDR1 is SGHDT and CDR2 YYEEEE. CDR3 in amino acids: CASSLASGETQYF. The CDR3 DNA reads as TGTGCCAGCAGCTTGGCATCCGGGGAGACCCAGTACTTC. Based on the CDR3 plus reference TRBV5-6 and TRBJ2-5, the full variable domain is DAGVTQSPTHLIKTRGQQVTLRCSPKSGHDTVSWYQQALGQGPQFIFQYYEEEERQRGNFPDRFSGHQFPNYSSELNVNALLLGDSALYLCASSLASGETQYFGPGTRLLVL.

The chain couples TRBV5-6 to TRBJ2-7; D might be TRBD2 (6 bases). V lost 3 bases and J 6 bases, leaving 13 bases between the germline ends. The CDR3 contains 13 residues. Looked up from germline, CDR1 is SGHDT and CDR2 is YYEEEE. The CDR3 reads CASSSNRRGEQYF. The CDR3 DNA reads as TGTGCCAGCAGCTCTAATCGGAGGGGCGAGCAGTACTTC.

This clone was counted between two and nine times. The V and J genes are TRBV2 and TRBJ2-3; 16 bases are a match to TRBD2. Germline CDR1 reads SNHLY; CDR2 reads FYNNEI. The CDR3 is made up of 18 amino acids. V was pared by 8 bases and J by 3 bases, with 11 bases of the junction left unmatched. The CDR3 DNA reads as TGTGCCAGCCGACGGGGGACTAGCGGGAGGGCCGGTACAGATACGCAGTATTTT. It codes for CASRRGTSGRAGTDTQYF.